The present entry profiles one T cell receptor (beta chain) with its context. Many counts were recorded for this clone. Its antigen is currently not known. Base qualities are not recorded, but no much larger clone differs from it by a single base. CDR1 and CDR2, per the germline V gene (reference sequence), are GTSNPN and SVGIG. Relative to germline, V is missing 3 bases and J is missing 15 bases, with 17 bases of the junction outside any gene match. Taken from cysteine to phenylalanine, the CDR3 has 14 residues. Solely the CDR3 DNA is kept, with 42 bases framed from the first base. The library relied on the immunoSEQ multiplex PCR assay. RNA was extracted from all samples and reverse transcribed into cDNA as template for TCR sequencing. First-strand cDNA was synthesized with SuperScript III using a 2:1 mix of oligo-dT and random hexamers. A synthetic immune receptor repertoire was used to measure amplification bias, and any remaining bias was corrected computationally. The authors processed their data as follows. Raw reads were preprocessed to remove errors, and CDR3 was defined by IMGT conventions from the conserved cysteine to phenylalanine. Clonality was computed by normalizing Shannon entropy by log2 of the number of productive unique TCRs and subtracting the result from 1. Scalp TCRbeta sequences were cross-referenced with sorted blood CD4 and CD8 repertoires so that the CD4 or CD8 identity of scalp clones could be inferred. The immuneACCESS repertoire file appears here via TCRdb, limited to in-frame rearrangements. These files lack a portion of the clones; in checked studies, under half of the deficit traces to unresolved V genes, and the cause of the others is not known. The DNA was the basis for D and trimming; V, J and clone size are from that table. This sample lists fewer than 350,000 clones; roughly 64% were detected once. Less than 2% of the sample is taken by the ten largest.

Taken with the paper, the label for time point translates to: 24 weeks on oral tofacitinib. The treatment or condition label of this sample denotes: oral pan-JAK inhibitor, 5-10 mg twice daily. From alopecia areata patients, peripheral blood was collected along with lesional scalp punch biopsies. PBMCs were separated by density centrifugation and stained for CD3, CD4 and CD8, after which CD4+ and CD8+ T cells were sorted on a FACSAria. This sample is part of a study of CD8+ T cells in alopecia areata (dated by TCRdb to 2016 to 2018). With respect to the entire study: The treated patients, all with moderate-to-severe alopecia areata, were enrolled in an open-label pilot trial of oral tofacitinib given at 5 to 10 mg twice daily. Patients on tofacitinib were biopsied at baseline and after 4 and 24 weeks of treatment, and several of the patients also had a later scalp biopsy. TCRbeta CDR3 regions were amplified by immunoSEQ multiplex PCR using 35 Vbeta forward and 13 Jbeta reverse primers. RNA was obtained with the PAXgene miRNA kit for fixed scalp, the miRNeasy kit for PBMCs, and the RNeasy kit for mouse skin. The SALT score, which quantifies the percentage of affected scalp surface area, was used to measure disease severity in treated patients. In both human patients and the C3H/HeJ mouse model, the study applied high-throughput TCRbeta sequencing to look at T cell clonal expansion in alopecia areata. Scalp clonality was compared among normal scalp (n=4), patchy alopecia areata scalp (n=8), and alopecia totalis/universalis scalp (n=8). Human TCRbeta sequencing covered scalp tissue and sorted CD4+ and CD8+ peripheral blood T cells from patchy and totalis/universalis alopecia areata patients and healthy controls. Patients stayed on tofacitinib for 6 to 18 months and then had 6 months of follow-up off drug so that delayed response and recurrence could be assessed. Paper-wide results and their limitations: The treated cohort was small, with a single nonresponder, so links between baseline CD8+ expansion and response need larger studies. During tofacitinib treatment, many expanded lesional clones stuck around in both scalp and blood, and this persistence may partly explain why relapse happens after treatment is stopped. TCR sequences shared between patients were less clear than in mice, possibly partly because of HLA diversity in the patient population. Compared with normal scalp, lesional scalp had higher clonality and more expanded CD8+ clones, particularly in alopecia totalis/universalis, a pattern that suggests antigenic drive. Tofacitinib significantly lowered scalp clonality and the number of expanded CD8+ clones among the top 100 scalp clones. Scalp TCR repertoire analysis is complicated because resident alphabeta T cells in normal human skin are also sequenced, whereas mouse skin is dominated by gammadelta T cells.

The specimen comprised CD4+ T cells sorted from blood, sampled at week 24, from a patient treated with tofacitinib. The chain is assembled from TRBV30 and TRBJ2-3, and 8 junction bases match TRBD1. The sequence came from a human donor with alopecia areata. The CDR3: CAWRTGVRGQEEYF. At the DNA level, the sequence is TGTGCCTGGAGAACAGGGGTGAGGGGACAGGAAGAATATTTT.